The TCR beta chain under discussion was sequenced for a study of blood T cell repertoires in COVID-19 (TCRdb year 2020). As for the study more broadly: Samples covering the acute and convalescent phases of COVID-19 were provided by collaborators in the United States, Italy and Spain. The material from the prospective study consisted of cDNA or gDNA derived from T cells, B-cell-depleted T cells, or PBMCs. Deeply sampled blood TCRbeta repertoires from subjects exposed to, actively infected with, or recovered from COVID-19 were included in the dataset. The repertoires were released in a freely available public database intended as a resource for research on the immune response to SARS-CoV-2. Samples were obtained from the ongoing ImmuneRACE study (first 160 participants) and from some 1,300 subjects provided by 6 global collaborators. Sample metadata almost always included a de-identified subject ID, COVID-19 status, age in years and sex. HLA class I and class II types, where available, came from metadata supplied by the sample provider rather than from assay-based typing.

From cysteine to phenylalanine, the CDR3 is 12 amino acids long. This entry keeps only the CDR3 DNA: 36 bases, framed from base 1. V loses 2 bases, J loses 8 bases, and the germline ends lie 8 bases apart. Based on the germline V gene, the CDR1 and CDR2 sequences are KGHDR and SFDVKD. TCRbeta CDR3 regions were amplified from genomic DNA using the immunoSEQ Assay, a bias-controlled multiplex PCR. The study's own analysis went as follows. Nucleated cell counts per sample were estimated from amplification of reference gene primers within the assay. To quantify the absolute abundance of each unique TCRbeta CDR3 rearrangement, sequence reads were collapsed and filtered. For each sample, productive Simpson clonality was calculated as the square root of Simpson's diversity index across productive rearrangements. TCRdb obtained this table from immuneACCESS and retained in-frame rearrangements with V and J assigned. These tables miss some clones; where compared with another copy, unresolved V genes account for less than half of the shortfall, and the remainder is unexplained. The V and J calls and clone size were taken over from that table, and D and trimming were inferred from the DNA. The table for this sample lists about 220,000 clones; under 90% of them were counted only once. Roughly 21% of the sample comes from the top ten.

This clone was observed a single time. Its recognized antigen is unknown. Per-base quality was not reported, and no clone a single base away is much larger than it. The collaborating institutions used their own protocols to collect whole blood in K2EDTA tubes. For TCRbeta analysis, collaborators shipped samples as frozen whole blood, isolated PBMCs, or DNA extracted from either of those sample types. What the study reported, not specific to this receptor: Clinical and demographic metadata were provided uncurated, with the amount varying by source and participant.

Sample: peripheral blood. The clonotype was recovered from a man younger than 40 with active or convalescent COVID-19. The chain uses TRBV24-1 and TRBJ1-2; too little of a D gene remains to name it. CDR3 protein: CATSDSLWGYTF. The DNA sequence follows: TGTGCCACCAGTGATTCACTGTGGGGCTACACCTTC.